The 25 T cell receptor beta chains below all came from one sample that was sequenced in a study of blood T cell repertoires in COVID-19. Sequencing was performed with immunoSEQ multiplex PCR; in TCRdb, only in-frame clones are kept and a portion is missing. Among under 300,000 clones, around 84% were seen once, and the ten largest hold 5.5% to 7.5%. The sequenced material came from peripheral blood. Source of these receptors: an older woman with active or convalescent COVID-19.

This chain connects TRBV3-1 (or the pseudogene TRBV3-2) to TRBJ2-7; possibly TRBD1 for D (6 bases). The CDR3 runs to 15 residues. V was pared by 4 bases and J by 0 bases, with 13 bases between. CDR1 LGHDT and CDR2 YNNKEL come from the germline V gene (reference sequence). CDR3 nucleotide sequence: TGTGCCAGCAGCCCACAGGGCGGGCTCTCCTACGAGCAGTACTTC. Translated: CASSPQGGLSYEQYF.

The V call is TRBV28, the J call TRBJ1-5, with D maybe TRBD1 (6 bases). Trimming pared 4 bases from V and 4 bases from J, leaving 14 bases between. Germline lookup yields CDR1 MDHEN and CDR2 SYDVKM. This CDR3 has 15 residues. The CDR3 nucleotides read TGTGCCAGCAGTTCCGGGGGGGGCAAAAATCAGCCCCAGCATTTT. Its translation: CASSSGGGKNQPQHF.

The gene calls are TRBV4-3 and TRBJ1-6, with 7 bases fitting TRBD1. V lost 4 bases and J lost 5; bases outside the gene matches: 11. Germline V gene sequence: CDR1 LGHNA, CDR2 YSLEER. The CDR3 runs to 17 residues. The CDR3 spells CASSLRGGGGNNSPLHF. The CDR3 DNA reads TGCGCCAGCAGCCTACGAGGGGGCGGGGGGAATAATTCACCCCTCCACTTT.

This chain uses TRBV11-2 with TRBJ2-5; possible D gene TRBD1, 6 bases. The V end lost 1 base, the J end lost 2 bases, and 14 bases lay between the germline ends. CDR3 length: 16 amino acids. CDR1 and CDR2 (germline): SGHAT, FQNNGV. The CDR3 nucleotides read TGTGCCAGCAGCTTAGCGGACAGAACCTTTCAAGAGACCCAGTACTTC. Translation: CASSLADRTFQETQYF.

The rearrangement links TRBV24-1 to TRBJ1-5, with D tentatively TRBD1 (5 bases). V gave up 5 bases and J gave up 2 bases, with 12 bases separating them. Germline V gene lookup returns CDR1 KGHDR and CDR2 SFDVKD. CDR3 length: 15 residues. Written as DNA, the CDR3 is TGTGCCACCAGTGCCGATGGGGCAGGCAATCAGCCCCAGCATTTT. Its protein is CATSADGAGNQPQHF.

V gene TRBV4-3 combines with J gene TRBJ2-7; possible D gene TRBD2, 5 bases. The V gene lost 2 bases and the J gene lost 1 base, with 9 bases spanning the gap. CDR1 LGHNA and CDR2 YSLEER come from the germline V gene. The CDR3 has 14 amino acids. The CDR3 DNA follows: TGCGCCAGCAGCCAACGGGGTGGGTCCTACGAGCAGTACTTC. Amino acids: CASSQRGGSYEQYF.

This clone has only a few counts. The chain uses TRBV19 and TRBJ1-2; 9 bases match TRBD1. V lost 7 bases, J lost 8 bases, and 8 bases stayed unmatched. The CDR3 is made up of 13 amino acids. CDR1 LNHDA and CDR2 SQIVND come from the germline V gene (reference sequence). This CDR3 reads CASTEQGAGGYTF. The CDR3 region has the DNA TGTGCCAGTACTGAACAGGGGGCAGGAGGCTACACCTTC.

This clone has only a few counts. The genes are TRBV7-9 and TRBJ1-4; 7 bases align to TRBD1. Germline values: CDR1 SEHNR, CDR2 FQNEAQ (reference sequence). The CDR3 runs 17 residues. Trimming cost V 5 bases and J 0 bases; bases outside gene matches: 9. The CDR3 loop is CASSLSRGRSTNEKLFF. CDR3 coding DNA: TGTGCCAGCAGCCTAAGCAGGGGGAGGTCAACTAATGAAAAACTGTTTTTT.

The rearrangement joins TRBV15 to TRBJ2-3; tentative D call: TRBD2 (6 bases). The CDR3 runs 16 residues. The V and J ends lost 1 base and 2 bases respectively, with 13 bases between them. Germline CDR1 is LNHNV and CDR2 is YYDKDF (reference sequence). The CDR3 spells CATSRVTGLSTDTQYF. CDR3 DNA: TGTGCCACCAGCAGAGTGACGGGACTCTCCACAGATACGCAGTATTTT.

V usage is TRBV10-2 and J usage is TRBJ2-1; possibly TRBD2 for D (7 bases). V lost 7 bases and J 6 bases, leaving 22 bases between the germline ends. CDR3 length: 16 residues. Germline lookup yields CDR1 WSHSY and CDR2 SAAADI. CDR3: CASTPRVGGGPNEQFF. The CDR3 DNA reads TGCGCCAGCACCCCAAGGGTTGGGGGGGGCCCCAATGAGCAGTTCTTC.

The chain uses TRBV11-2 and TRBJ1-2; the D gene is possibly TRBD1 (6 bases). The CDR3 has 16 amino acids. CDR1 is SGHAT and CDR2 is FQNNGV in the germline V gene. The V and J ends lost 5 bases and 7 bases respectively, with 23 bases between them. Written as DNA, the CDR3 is TGTGCCAGCAGCCCAAGGGGGGGGGTGGAAGGTCCTGGCTACACCTTC. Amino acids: CASSPRGGVEGPGYTF. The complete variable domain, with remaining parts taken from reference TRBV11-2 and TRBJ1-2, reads EAGVAQSPRYKIIEKRQSVAFWCNPISGHATLYWYQQILGQGPKLLIQFQNNGVVDDSQLPKDRFSAERLKGVDSTLKIQPAKLEDSAVYLCASSPRGGVEGPGYTFGSGTRLTVV.

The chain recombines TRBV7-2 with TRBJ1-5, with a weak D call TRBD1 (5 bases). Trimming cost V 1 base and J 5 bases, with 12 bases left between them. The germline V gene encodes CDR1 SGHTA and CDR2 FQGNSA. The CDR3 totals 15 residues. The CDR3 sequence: CASSLGGTGDQPQHF. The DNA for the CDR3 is TGTGCCAGCAGCTTAGGAGGGACGGGGGATCAGCCCCAGCATTTT.

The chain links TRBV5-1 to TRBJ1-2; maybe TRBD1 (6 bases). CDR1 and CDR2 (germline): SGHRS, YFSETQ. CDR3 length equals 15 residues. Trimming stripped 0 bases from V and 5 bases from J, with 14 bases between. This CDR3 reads CASSLDGGTTYGYTF. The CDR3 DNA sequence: TGCGCCAGCAGCTTGGACGGGGGGACAACTTATGGCTACACCTTC.

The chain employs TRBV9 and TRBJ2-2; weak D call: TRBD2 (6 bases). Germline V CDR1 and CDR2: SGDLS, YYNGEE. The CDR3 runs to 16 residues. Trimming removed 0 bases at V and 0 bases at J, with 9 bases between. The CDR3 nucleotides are TGTGCCAGCAGCGTAGGGGGAGGACCGAACACCGGGGAGCTGTTTTTT. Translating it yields CASSVGGGPNTGELFF. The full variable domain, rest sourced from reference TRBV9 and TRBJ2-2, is DSGVTQTPKHLITATGQRVTLRCSPRSGDLSVYWYQQSLDQGLQFLIQYYNGEERAKGNILERFSAQQFPDLHSELNLSSLELGDSALYFCASSVGGGPNTGELFFGEGSRLTVL.

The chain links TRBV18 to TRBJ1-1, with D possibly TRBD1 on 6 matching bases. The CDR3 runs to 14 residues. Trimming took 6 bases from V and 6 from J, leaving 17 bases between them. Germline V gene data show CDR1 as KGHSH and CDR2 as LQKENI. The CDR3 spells CASSPIMDSAEAFF. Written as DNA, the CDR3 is TGTGCCAGCTCCCCGATTATGGACAGCGCTGAAGCTTTCTTT.

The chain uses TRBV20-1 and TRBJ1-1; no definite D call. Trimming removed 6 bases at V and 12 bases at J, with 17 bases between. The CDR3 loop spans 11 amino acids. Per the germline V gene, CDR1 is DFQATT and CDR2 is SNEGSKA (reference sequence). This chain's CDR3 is CSAPLDSVTFF. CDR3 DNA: TGCAGTGCCCCCCTTGATTCAGTAACTTTCTTT.

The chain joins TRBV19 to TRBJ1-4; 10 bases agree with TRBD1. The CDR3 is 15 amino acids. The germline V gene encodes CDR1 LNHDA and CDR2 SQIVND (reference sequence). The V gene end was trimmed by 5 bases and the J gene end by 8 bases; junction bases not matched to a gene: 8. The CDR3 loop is CASSPWDRGSEKLFF. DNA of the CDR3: TGTGCCAGTAGTCCCTGGGACAGGGGTAGCGAAAAACTGTTTTTT.

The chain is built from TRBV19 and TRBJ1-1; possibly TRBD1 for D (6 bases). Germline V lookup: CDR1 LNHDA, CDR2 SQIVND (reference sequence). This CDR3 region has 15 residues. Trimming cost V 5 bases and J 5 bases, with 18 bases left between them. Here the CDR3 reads CASSPLRGAGTEAFF. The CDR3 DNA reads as TGTGCCAGTAGTCCCTTGCGGGGGGCCGGAACTGAAGCTTTCTTT.

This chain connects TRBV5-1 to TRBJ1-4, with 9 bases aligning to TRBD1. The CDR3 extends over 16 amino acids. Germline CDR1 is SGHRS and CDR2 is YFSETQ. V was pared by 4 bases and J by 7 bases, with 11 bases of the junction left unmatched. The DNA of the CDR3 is TGCGCCAGCAGCCATTCCTCGGGACAGGGCGTTGAAAAACTGTTTTTT. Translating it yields CASSHSSGQGVEKLFF.

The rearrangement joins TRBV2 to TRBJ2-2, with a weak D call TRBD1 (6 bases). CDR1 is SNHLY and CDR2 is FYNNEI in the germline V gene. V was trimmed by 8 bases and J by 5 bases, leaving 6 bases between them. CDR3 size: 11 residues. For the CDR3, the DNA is TGTGCCAGCCAGGGGACCGGGGAGCTGTTTTTT. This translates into CASQGTGELFF.

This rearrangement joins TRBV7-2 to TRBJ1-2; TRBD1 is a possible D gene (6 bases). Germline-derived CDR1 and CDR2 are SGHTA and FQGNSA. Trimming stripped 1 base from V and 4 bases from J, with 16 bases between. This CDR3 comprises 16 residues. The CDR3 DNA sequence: TGTGCCAGCAGCTTAGGACAGGTACGGCTCACCTATGGCTACACCTTC. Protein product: CASSLGQVRLTYGYTF.

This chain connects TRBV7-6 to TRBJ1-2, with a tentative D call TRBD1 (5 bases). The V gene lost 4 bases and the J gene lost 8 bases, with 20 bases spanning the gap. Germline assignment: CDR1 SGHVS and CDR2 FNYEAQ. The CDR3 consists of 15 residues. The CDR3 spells CASSSLAGPRKGYTF. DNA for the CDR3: TGTGCCAGCAGCTCCCTCGCAGGGCCCAGGAAGGGCTACACCTTC.

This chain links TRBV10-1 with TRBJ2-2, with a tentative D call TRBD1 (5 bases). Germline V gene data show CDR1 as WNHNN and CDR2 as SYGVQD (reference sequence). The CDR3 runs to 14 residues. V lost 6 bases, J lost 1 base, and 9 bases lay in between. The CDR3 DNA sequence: TGCGCCAGCAGAGGGCAGGGGAACACCGGGGAGCTGTTTTTT. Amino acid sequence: CASRGQGNTGELFF.

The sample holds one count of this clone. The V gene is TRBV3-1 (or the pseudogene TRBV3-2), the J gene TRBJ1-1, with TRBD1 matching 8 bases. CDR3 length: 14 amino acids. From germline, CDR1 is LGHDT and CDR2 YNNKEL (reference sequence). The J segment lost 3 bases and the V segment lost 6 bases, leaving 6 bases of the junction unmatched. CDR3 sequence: CASSSPDRDTEAFF. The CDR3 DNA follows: TGTGCCAGCAGTTCCCCGGACAGGGACACTGAAGCTTTCTTT.

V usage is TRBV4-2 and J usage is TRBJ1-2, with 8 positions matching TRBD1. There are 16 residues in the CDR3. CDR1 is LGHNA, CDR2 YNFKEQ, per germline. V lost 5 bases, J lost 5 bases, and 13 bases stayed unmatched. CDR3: CASSEASTGAPYGYTF. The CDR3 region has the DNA TGTGCCAGCAGCGAAGCCTCGACAGGGGCCCCTTATGGCTACACCTTC.